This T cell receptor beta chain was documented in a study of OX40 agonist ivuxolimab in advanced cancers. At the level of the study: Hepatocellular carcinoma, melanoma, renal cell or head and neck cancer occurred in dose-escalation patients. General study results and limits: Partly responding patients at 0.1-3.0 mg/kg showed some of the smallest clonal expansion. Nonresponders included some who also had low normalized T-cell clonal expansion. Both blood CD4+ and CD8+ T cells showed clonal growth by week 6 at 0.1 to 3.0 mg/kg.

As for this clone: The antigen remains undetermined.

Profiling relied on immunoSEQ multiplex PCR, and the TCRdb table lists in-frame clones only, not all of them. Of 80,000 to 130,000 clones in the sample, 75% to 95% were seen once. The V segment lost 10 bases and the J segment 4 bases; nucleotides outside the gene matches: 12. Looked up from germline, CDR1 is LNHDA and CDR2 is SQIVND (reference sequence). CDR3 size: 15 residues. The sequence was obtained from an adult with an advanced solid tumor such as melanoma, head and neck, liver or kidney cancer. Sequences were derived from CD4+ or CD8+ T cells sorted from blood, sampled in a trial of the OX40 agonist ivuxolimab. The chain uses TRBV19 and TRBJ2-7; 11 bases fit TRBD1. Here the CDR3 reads CATSDTGTGGYEQYF. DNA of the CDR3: TGTGCCACATCTGATACCGGGACAGGGGGTTACGAGCAGTACTTC.